These 23 T cell receptor beta chains were sequenced from one sample in a study of T cell responses to AZD1222 COVID-19 vaccine. TCRdb keeps only in-frame clones here, not all; method: immunoSEQ multiplex PCR. This table has more than 55,000 clones, approximately 80% appearing once. Sequences were derived from peripheral blood, sampled 28 days after the second AZD1222 dose. The source is an adult who received the AZD1222 COVID-19 vaccine.

The chain combines TRBV7-2 with TRBJ2-7; the match to TRBD2 covers 10 bases. The germline CDR1 and CDR2 sequences are SGHTA and FQGNSA. V gave up 0 bases and J gave up 5 bases; unmatched junction bases: 7. This CDR3 has 16 residues. CDR3 residues: CASSLAQRGGIDEQYF. The CDR3 bases are TGTGCCAGCAGCTTAGCCCAGCGGGGGGGAATAGACGAGCAGTACTTC.

This chain uses TRBV6-5 with TRBJ1-5; D call uncertain. Trimming cost V 0 bases and J 4 bases, with 4 bases left between them. The CDR3 spans 13 residues. Germline V CDR1 and CDR2: MNHEY, SVGAGI. CDR3 sequence (DNA): TGTGCCAGCAGTTACTCGCGGAATCAGCCCCAGCATTTT. Protein sequence: CASSYSRNQPQHF.

J is TRBJ1-1 and V is TRBV3-1 (or the pseudogene TRBV3-2); no firm D call. This CDR3 is 12 amino acids long. Germline V gene sequence: CDR1 LGHDT, CDR2 YNNKEL (reference sequence). The germline V and J ends were trimmed by 8 bases and 4 bases, with 11 bases remaining between them. As DNA, the CDR3 is TGTGCCAGCCGTTCGGGGAGCACTGAAGCTTTCTTT. This codes for CASRSGSTEAFF.

This clone has a handful of counts. The CDR3 nucleotides are TGTGCCAGCAGTGATCCGGGACTAGGGATGAATACGCAGTATTTT. Translated, it gives CASSDPGLGMNTQYF. The chain has TRBV6-1 and TRBJ2-3; TRBD2 agrees at 8 bases. Germline V gene sequence: CDR1 MNHNS, CDR2 SASEGT. This CDR3 is 15 amino acids long. V trimming: 3 bases; J trimming: 7 bases; junction bases outside the gene matches: 9.

V usage is TRBV18 and J usage is TRBJ2-5, with D perhaps assigned TRBD1 or TRBD2 (5 bases each). This CDR3 contains 14 residues. The germline gives CDR1 KGHSH, CDR2 LQKENI. Trimming took off 4 bases at V and 4 bases at J, with 13 bases between the two ends. As DNA, the CDR3 is TGTGCCAGCTCACACGAGGACGGGACAGAGACCCAGTACTTC. Protein: CASSHEDGTETQYF.

The chain uses TRBV6-2 or TRBV6-3 and TRBJ1-1; D remains ambiguous. Trimming stripped 2 bases from V and 2 bases from J, with 6 bases between. This CDR3 has 13 amino acids. Germline CDR1 is MNHEY and CDR2 is SVGEGT. Here the CDR3 reads CASSYKGNTEAFF. For the CDR3, the DNA is TGTGCCAGCAGTTACAAGGGTAACACTGAAGCTTTCTTT.

This clone was detected only a few times. The chain uses TRBV15 and TRBJ2-2; 9 bases line up with TRBD2. Germline V gene sequence: CDR1 LNHNV, CDR2 YYDKDF (reference sequence). This CDR3 has 20 amino acids. V lost 0 bases to trimming and J lost 0 bases; unmatched junction nucleotides: 11. The CDR3 coding sequence is TGTGCCACCAGCAGAGACCGTTTGGCTTCTAGCGGGGCGAACACCGGGGAGCTGTTTTTT. Its translation is CATSRDRLASSGANTGELFF.

J is TRBJ2-5 and V is TRBV11-3, with TRBD1 matching 8 bases. CDR1 is SGHNT and CDR2 is YENEEA in the germline V gene. V gave up 8 bases and J gave up 4 bases; unmatched junction bases: 6. This CDR3 has 13 residues. The CDR3 is CASAQGVRETQYF. CDR3 bases: TGTGCCAGCGCACAGGGGGTGAGAGAGACCCAGTACTTC. Full variable domain (missing parts from reference TRBV11-3 and TRBJ2-5): EAGVVQSPRYKIIEKKQPVAFWCNPISGHNTLYWYLQNLGQGPELLIRYENEEAVDDSQLPKDRFSAERLKGVDSTLKIQPAELGDSAVYLCASAQGVRETQYFGPGTRLLVL.

Points on this clone: No conserved phenylalanine or tryptophan ends this CDR3, so it is likely a read error. The DNA is omitted, as the CDR3 cannot be located on it reliably, and the CDR3 follows TCRdb's listing. The chain uses TRBV28 and TRBJ1-2; the table's D call, TRBD1, was not checked against the DNA. The CDR3 is 12 amino acids long, termini counted. The germline V gene has CDR1 MDHEN and CDR2 SYDVKM. CDR3 sequence reads: CASIGGDTPWGA.

The rearrangement links TRBV6-6 to TRBJ1-4; D gene uncertain. Trimming shortened V by 6 bases and J by 7 bases, and 12 bases separated the two germline ends. Germline values: CDR1 MNHNY, CDR2 SVGAGI (reference sequence). There are 13 residues in the CDR3. The CDR3 DNA is TGTGCCAGCAGCGTTCCGGAGGGTGAAAAACTGTTTTTT. Protein: CASSVPEGEKLFF.

Written as DNA, the CDR3 is TGTGCCAGCAGGCCCACGGATAGTGTAAGTCGCCAAGAGACCCAGTACTTC. It translates to CASRPTDSVSRQETQYF. This chain links TRBV5-5 with TRBJ2-5; D remains unclear. Trimming left V 5 bases short and J 1 base short, with 21 bases between. Per germline, CDR1 SGHKS and CDR2 YYEKEE (reference sequence). The CDR3 totals 17 residues.

The chain carries TRBV25-1 and TRBJ2-2, with 16 bases aligning to TRBD2. Germline V gene lookup returns CDR1 MGHDK and CDR2 SYGVNS. With 7 bases clipped from V and 6 bases from J, the junction kept 5 bases outside the gene matches. The CDR3 has 16 amino acids. CDR3 nucleotide sequence: TGTGCCAGCATGTCCGGGACTAGCGGGGGGGCCGGGGAGCTGTTTTTT. It encodes CASMSGTSGGAGELFF.

With respect to this clone: The identical CDR3 is also encoded by other nucleotide sequences in the sample. This rearrangement joins TRBV5-4 to TRBJ1-6, with 9 bases that match TRBD1. This CDR3 has 14 amino acids. Germline lookup yields CDR1 SGHNT and CDR2 YYREEE (reference sequence). J gave up 10 bases and V 4 bases, and 6 bases lay outside the gene matches. The CDR3 spells CASSPDRGGSPLHF. DNA for the CDR3: TGTGCCAGCAGCCCAGACAGGGGGGGATCACCCCTCCACTTT.

The chain has TRBV7-9 and TRBJ2-3, with 8 positions matching TRBD1. CDR1 and CDR2 from the germline V gene are SEHNR and FQNEAQ (reference sequence). The ends lost 4 bases at V and 4 bases at J; junction bases unmatched: 7. The CDR3 spans 15 residues. CDR3 nucleotides: TGTGCCAGCAGCTCGACTAGACAGGGGTCAGATACGCAGTATTTT. Translated: CASSSTRQGSDTQYF. The full variable domain, in which reference TRBV7-9 and TRBJ2-3 provide the parts outside the CDR3, is DTGVSQNPRHKITKRGQNVTFRCDPISEHNRLYWYRQTLGQGPEFLTYFQNEAQLEKSRLLSDRFSAERPKGSFSTLEIQRTEQGDSAMYLCASSSTRQGSDTQYFGPGTRLTVL.

The chain is built from TRBV6-5 and TRBJ2-3, with 9 bases aligning to TRBD1. This CDR3 spans 15 amino acids. V lost 6 bases, J lost 0 bases, and 4 bases stayed unmatched. Germline V gene lookup returns CDR1 MNHEY and CDR2 SVGAGI. The CDR3 spells CASRTGTGSTDTQYF. The CDR3 coding sequence is TGTGCCAGCAGGACTGGGACAGGGAGCACAGATACGCAGTATTTT.

This clone was seen a handful of times. Relative to the germline gene, one junction end is altered; a read error may explain this. J is TRBJ2-7 and V is TRBV2, with 7 nucleotides matching TRBD1. The CDR3 runs to 12 residues. Germline V lookup: CDR1 SNHLY, CDR2 FYNNEI. CDR3 coding DNA: TGTGCCAGCAGCCCTTGGGACAGTAGGCAAGCCTTC. Encoded protein: CASSPWDSRQAF.

A single count supports this clone. This sequence joins TRBV6-4 and TRBJ1-2, with unresolved D. V shed 0 bases and J shed 8 bases, with 10 bases lying between them. The CDR3 is made up of 13 amino acids. In germline, CDR1 is MRHNA, CDR2 SNTAGT. The CDR3 reads CASSDSWLGGYTF. The CDR3 coding sequence is TGTGCCAGCAGTGACTCCTGGCTCGGGGGCTACACCTTC.

This chain connects TRBV19 to TRBJ2-1, with D perhaps matching TRBD1 or TRBD2 (5 bases each). This CDR3 spans 14 amino acids. Trimming pared 10 bases from V and 9 bases from J, leaving 22 bases between. Germline V CDR1 and CDR2: LNHDA, SQIVND (reference sequence). CDR3 nucleotides: TGTGCCACCATACCCCACCCAGGGACCGGTGAGCAGTTCTTC. Its translation: CATIPHPGTGEQFF.

This chain connects TRBV6-6 to TRBJ1-6; 9 bases agree with TRBD1. The V and J ends lost 5 bases and 9 bases, in that order; junction bases with no gene match: 11. The germline gives CDR1 MNHNY, CDR2 SVGAGI (reference sequence). The CDR3 runs 16 residues. The CDR3 DNA reads TGTGCCAGCAGTGGGGACAGGGTCGATTTGGGTTCACCCCTCCACTTT. Translated, it gives CASSGDRVDLGSPLHF.

This rearrangement joins TRBV3-1 (or the pseudogene TRBV3-2) to TRBJ1-1; 10 bases agree with TRBD1. V was clipped by 8 bases and J by 5 bases; unmatched bases: 11. Germline V gene lookup returns CDR1 LGHDT and CDR2 YNNKEL (reference sequence). This CDR3 has 15 amino acids. CDR3 nucleotide sequence: TGTGCCAGCGGGCGACAGGGGGCAGGGTTGACTGAAGCTTTCTTT. This encodes CASGRQGAGLTEAFF.

The V call is TRBV10-3, the J call TRBJ2-7; 7 bases map to TRBD1. Germline V gene data show CDR1 as ENHRY and CDR2 as SYGVKD. V gave up 6 bases and J gave up 2 bases; unmatched junction bases: 4. The CDR3 loop spans 13 amino acids. The CDR3 sequence is CAIRLGQTYEQYF. CDR3 in DNA: TGTGCCATCAGATTGGGACAGACCTACGAGCAGTACTTC.

This clone was seen only a few times. The chain carries TRBV6-1 and TRBJ2-6; the D gene is possibly TRBD1 (5 bases). From germline, CDR1 is MNHNS and CDR2 SASEGT. Trimming left V 2 bases short and J 3 bases short, with 11 bases between. This CDR3 has 16 amino acids. CDR3 amino acids: CASSENAGLGANVLTF. The CDR3 coding sequence is TGTGCCAGCAGTGAAAACGCAGGGCTTGGGGCCAACGTCCTGACTTTC.

This chain uses TRBV5-1 with TRBJ1-2; weak D call: TRBD1 (6 bases). The CDR3 runs 14 residues. Germline V gene data show CDR1 as SGHRS and CDR2 as YFSETQ. Trimming stripped 0 bases from V and 8 bases from J, with 14 bases between. CDR3 in amino acids: CASSLGDTGHGYTF. The CDR3 DNA reads as TGCGCCAGCAGCTTGGGGGACACGGGCCACGGCTACACCTTC.